This paragraph reports one T cell receptor beta chain. This CDR3 contains 15 residues. The germline V and J ends were trimmed by 1 base and 6 bases, with 13 bases remaining between them. Germline CDR1 reads MNHNS; CDR2 reads SASEGT. The data were obtained in a study of technical replicates of blood from a few donors. Some clones are missing from TCRdb's copy, which holds only in-frame ones; the method was immunoSEQ multiplex PCR. This table holds 75,000 to 90,000 clones, just over 90% found once. The chain has TRBV6-1 and TRBJ2-4, with D hard to call. This clonotype was obtained from a human donor in good health. The sequenced sample consisted of T cells isolated from PBMCs. The CDR3 sequence: CASSEVRHKANIQYF. As DNA, the CDR3 is TGTGCCAGCAGTGAAGTTAGACATAAGGCAAACATTCAGTACTTC.